These T cell receptor beta chains were read from a single sample in a study of T cells in Graves' hyperthyroidism and ophthalmopathy. TCRdb fed the multiplex PCR reads into MiXCR, producing one record per CDR3 protein. The data hold a few hundred thousand distinct CDR3 sequences, with 13% to 15% observed a single time. Sequencing was carried out using blood. The receptors derive from a woman aged 55-69 years with Graves' ophthalmopathy. Each CDR3 is given with its conserved first and last residue. D genes are given only for firm matches. Rows may omit the clone size; those that give it use once, few, many or a size class.

TRBJ2-1 NA TRBV28 NA CASSLAGLSYNEQFF TGTGCCAGCAGTTTAGCGGGTCTCTCCTACAATGAGCAGTTCTTC
TRBJ2-1 TRBD2 TRBV9 few CASCPAGGGEQFF TGTGCCAGCTGCCCCGCCGGGGGGGGTGAGCAGTTCTTC
TRBJ2-7 TRBD2 TRBV20-1 many CSARTSGSGYEQYF TGCAGTGCTAGAACTAGCGGGAGCGGATACGAGCAGTACTTC
TRBJ2-7 TRBD2 TRBV28 many CASRIAGGTSYEQYF TGTGCCAGCAGAATAGCGGGAGGGACCTCCTACGAGCAGTACTTC
TRBJ2-7 NA TRBV24-1 NA CATPERAGLFLPYEQYF TGTGCCACCCCTGAGCGAGCAGGACTTTTTTTGCCCTACGAGCAGTACTTC
TRBJ1-5 NA TRBV30 many CAWSQGAGALSNQPQHF TGTGCCTGGAGTCAAGGGGCAGGCGCCCTAAGCAATCAGCCCCAGCATTTT
TRBJ1-2 NA TRBV12-3/TRBV12-4 NA CASSLLSTRGYTF TGTGCCAGCAGTTTATTGTCCACCAGGGGCTACACCTTC
TRBJ1-1 NA TRBV9 NA CASSGDYNTEAFF TGTGCCAGCAGCGGGGACTACAACACTGAAGCTTTCTTT
TRBJ2-1 TRBD2 TRBV28 NA CASSFLAGIEQFF TGTGCCAGCAGTTTTCTAGCGGGAATCGAGCAGTTCTTC
TRBJ2-7 TRBD2 TRBV5-1 many CASSSTSGRSEQYF TGCGCCAGCAGCTCCACTAGCGGCAGATCCGAGCAGTACTTC
TRBJ1-4 NA TRBV5-1 many CASSLAERKLFF TGCGCCAGCAGCTTGGCCGAACGAAAACTGTTTTTT
TRBJ2-5 NA TRBV28 many CASSPSLGFGETQYF TGTGCCAGCAGTCCCTCCTTGGGGTTCGGAGAGACCCAGTACTTC
TRBJ1-2 NA TRBV12-3/TRBV12-4 many CASSLTRTYGYTF TGTGCCAGCAGTCTTACCCGGACCTATGGCTACACCTTC
TRBJ2-5 NA TRBV6-5 once CASSYSRPQETQYF TGTGCCAGCAGTTACTCACGGCCACAAGAGACCCAGTACTTC
TRBJ2-7 NA TRBV15 NA CATVRDGGEQYF TGTGCCACCGTGCGGGATGGGGGCGAGCAGTACTTC
TRBJ1-1 NA TRBV6-1 NA CASRITQGGTEAFF TGTGCCAGCAGGATTACTCAGGGCGGGACTGAAGCTTTCTTT
TRBJ2-7 TRBD1 TRBV6-1 few CASSYWGTGSYEQYF TGTGCCAGCAGTTATTGGGGGACAGGGTCCTACGAGCAGTACTTC
TRBJ1-2 NA TRBV9 NA CASSSLEGLGGYTF TGTGCCAGCAGCTCCCTAGAGGGGCTGGGGGGCTACACCTTC
TRBJ2-1 TRBD2 TRBV27 few CASSLLPTTSAGNEQFF TGTGCCAGCAGTCTTCTCCCCACGACTAGCGCGGGCAATGAGCAGTTCTTC
TRBJ2-2 NA TRBV5-1 few CASSQGRGDTGELFF TGCGCCAGCAGTCAAGGCAGGGGGGACACCGGGGAGCTGTTTTTT
TRBJ2-5 TRBD2 TRBV4-1 many CASSQPWGTRETQYF TGCGCCAGCAGCCAACCGTGGGGGACTAGAGAAACCCAGTACTTC
TRBJ2-2 NA TRBV20-1 few CSARDTGELFF TGCAGTGCTAGGGACACCGGGGAGCTGTTTTTT
TRBJ2-1 TRBD2 TRBV28 many CASSLRLGRASGRTSGNEQFF TGTGCCAGCAGTTTACGACTAGGGCGGGCTAGCGGGAGAACCTCAGGGAATGAGCAGTTCTTC
TRBJ2-2 NA TRBV4-2 many CASSQDRAGGELFF TGTGCCAGCAGCCAAGATAGGGCCGGCGGGGAGCTGTTTTTT
TRBJ1-6 NA TRBV7-2 many CASSLARANNSPLHF TGTGCCAGCAGCTTAGCTCGGGCCAATAATTCACCCCTCCACTTT
TRBJ1-1 NA TRBV7-9 NA CASSLGPQMNTEAFF TGTGCCAGCAGCTTAGGTCCCCAGATGAACACTGAAGCTTTCTTT
TRBJ2-3 NA TRBV20-1 many CSAGQYSTSTDTQYF TGCAGTGCTGGCCAATATTCGACTAGCACAGATACGCAGTATTTT
TRBJ2-1 NA TRBV24-1 NA CATSESYNEQFF TGTGCCACCAGTGAAAGCTACAATGAGCAGTTCTTC
TRBJ2-1 NA TRBV5-6 many CASSLGVGSSYNEQFF TGTGCCAGCAGCTTGGGGGTAGGGAGCTCCTACAATGAGCAGTTCTTC
TRBJ2-7 NA TRBV20-1 few CSARDMASPYEQYF TGCAGTGCTAGAGATATGGCCAGCCCTTACGAGCAGTACTTC